These 32 T cell receptor beta chains were sequenced from one sample in a study of blood T cell repertoires in COVID-19. This table comes from immunoSEQ multiplex PCR, and its TCRdb copy is limited to in-frame clones, with some not included. Of around 67,000 clones detected, roughly 89% appear once; the ten largest clones hold around 20%. Material: peripheral blood. All receptors derive from a woman of 80 years or more with acute or convalescent COVID-19.

V gene TRBV11-2 combines with J gene TRBJ1-4; 11 bases are a match to TRBD1. This CDR3 has 13 amino acids. Germline CDR1 reads SGHAT; CDR2 reads FQNNGV. Unmatched junction bases numbered 3, after V lost 4 bases and J lost 11 bases. The CDR3 nucleotides are TGTGCCAGCAGCTCCCGGGACAGGGGGAAACTGTTTTTT. Its translation: CASSSRDRGKLFF.

V gene TRBV14 combines with J gene TRBJ2-7, with D possibly TRBD2 on 6 matching bases. The CDR3 spans 16 residues. The germline CDR1 and CDR2 sequences are SGHDN and FVKESK. V gave up 1 base and J gave up 3 bases, with 16 bases separating them. CDR3 region: CASSQVTSGRFYEQYF. The CDR3 DNA reads TGTGCCAGCAGCCAAGTGACCAGCGGGCGATTCTACGAGCAGTACTTC.

The V gene is TRBV28, the J gene TRBJ1-2, with TRBD1 matching over 7 bases. This CDR3 is built from 13 residues. CDR1 and CDR2 from the germline V gene are MDHEN and SYDVKM. Trimming removed 3 bases from V and 4 bases from J; junction bases left unmatched: 2. The CDR3 DNA follows: TGTGCCAGCAGTTTTCCAGGGGGCTATGGCTACACCTTC. Translated, it gives CASSFPGGYGYTF.

The V call is TRBV7-9, the J call TRBJ1-5; D not certain. Trimming left V 3 bases short and J 0 bases short, with 6 bases between. The CDR3 extends over 14 amino acids. Germline V gene data show CDR1 as SEHNR and CDR2 as FQNEAQ (reference sequence). For the CDR3, the DNA is TGTGCCAGCAGCTTCCTCGGTAGCAATCAGCCCCAGCATTTT. Residues: CASSFLGSNQPQHF.

This chain joins TRBV5-1 and TRBJ1-6, with D maybe TRBD1 (6 bases). Germline loops: CDR1 SGHRS, CDR2 YFSETQ. The V gene lost 2 bases and the J gene lost 8 bases, with 14 bases spanning the gap. This CDR3 is 15 amino acids long. The CDR3 region is CASSFKQGPDSPLHF. CDR3 sequence (DNA): TGCGCCAGCAGCTTTAAACAGGGACCGGATTCACCCCTCCACTTT. Full variable domain (outside the CDR3, taken from reference TRBV5-1 and TRBJ1-6): KAGVTQTPRYLIKTRGQQVTLSCSPISGHRSVSWYQQTPGQGLQFLFEYFSETQRNKGNFPGRFSGRQFSNSRSEMNVSTLELGDSALYLCASSFKQGPDSPLHFGNGTRLTVT.

This clone was counted once. J is TRBJ2-3 and V is TRBV9; 7 bases are a match to TRBD1. V gave up 0 bases and J gave up 0 bases; unmatched junction bases: 4. The germline V gene encodes CDR1 SGDLS and CDR2 YYNGEE. CDR3 length equals 16 residues. CDR3 in amino acids: CASSVEGASSTDTQYF. DNA of the CDR3: TGTGCCAGCAGCGTAGAGGGGGCCTCTAGCACAGATACGCAGTATTTT.

The V and J genes are TRBV19 and TRBJ2-3; TRBD2 aligns across 9 bases. CDR1 LNHDA and CDR2 SQIVND come from the germline V gene (reference sequence). V dropped 7 bases and J dropped 3; count of bases not matched to a gene: 11. The CDR3 extends over 16 amino acids. For the CDR3, the DNA is TGTGCCAGTAATAGAATAGCGGGAGTTGGGACAGATACGCAGTATTTT. Its protein product is CASNRIAGVGTDTQYF.

The CDR3 sequence is CASLPSPQGGEQFF. The CDR3 DNA follows: TGTGCCAGCCTTCCCTCCCCCCAGGGAGGTGAGCAGTTCTTC. The chain carries TRBV28 and TRBJ2-1, with TRBD2 as a possible D gene (6 bases). Germline CDR1 is MDHEN and CDR2 is SYDVKM. CDR3 length: 14 amino acids. Trimming shortened V by 8 bases and J by 9 bases, and 20 bases separated the two germline ends.

J is TRBJ2-7 and V is TRBV5-1, with 7 positions matching TRBD2. This CDR3 region has 11 residues. CDR1 is SGHRS, CDR2 YFSETQ, per germline. V gave up 7 bases and J gave up 4 bases; unmatched junction bases: 2. The CDR3 here is CASGEGYEQYF. The CDR3 nucleotides are TGCGCCAGCGGGGAGGGTTACGAGCAGTACTTC. The full variable domain, its missing parts supplied by reference TRBV5-1 and TRBJ2-7, is KAGVTQTPRYLIKTRGQQVTLSCSPISGHRSVSWYQQTPGQGLQFLFEYFSETQRNKGNFPGRFSGRQFSNSRSEMNVSTLELGDSALYLCASGEGYEQYFGPGTRLTVT.

The chain is built from TRBV19 and TRBJ2-5, with 10 nucleotides matching TRBD2. Germline V gene sequence: CDR1 LNHDA, CDR2 SQIVND (reference sequence). The CDR3 runs 15 residues. The V segment lost 1 base and the J segment 6 bases; nucleotides outside the gene matches: 5. CDR3 loop: CASSIVLAGVKTQYF. CDR3 DNA: TGTGCCAGTAGTATAGTTCTAGCGGGGGTGAAGACCCAGTACTTC.

This rearrangement joins TRBV19 to TRBJ1-6, with D uncertain. Trimming removed 4 bases from V and 7 bases from J, with 11 bases in between. From germline, CDR1 is LNHDA and CDR2 SQIVND (reference sequence). There are 14 residues in the CDR3. For the CDR3, the DNA is TGTGCCAGTAGTAGCCCGGTCGCGAATTCACCCCTCCACTTT. Its protein product is CASSSPVANSPLHF. Drawing the rest from reference TRBV19 and TRBJ1-6, the complete variable domain is DGGITQSPKYLFRKEGQNVTLSCEQNLNHDAMYWYRQDPGQGLRLIYYSQIVNDFQKGDIAEGYSVSREKKESFPLTVTSAQKNPTAFYLCASSSPVANSPLHFGNGTRLTVT.

Here the CDR3 DNA reads TGTGCCAGCAGCTTAGAATTGGGCGCCGGGAACACTGAAGCTTTCTTT. Encoded protein: CASSLELGAGNTEAFF. This chain connects TRBV7-2 to TRBJ1-1; D is unclear. The CDR3 sequence is 16 residues long. Germline V gene sequence: CDR1 SGHTA, CDR2 FQGNSA. Trimming shortened V by 1 base and J by 1 base, and 13 bases separated the two germline ends.

The V and J genes are TRBV30 and TRBJ1-2; maybe TRBD1 (5 bases). Germline CDR1 and CDR2: GTSNPN and SVGIG (reference sequence). The CDR3 contains 11 residues. V was trimmed by 5 bases and J by 4 bases, leaving 8 bases between them. CDR3 in DNA: TGTGCCTGGCAGGGAGGCTATGGCTACACCTTC. Translated, it gives CAWQGGYGYTF.

This chain connects TRBV7-9 to TRBJ1-3, with D unclear. The CDR3 has 14 amino acids. Between the trimmed V and J ends, which lost 7 bases and 0 bases, there was a span of 10 bases. CDR1 and CDR2 from the germline V gene are SEHNR and FQNEAQ (reference sequence). In DNA, the CDR3 is TGTGCCAGCATAGCAGCGGGCTCTGGAAACACCATATATTTT. This codes for CASIAAGSGNTIYF.

This sequence joins TRBV11-2 and TRBJ1-3; the D gene is possibly TRBD1 (6 bases). The CDR3 is 16 amino acids. Germline CDR1 SGHAT, CDR2 FQNNGV. V was shortened by 0 bases and J by 3 bases, with 12 bases between the two germline ends. For the CDR3, the DNA is TGTGCCAGCAGCTTAGATCGGGCAGGGGATGGAAACACCATATATTTT. It codes for CASSLDRAGDGNTIYF. Variable domain in full (rest from reference TRBV11-2 and TRBJ1-3): EAGVAQSPRYKIIEKRQSVAFWCNPISGHATLYWYQQILGQGPKLLIQFQNNGVVDDSQLPKDRFSAERLKGVDSTLKIQPAKLEDSAVYLCASSLDRAGDGNTIYFGEGSWLTVV.

V gene TRBV5-1 combines with J gene TRBJ2-3; 9 bases align to TRBD2. This CDR3 comprises 17 residues. Germline V gene lookup returns CDR1 SGHRS and CDR2 YFSETQ. V shed 2 bases, J shed 1 base, and the junction held 8 bases outside the gene matches. The CDR3: CASSLAGGPRGTDTQYF. The CDR3 coding sequence is TGCGCCAGCAGCTTAGCGGGAGGTCCTAGGGGCACAGATACGCAGTATTTT.

J is TRBJ2-7 and V is TRBV11-2; the D gene is possibly TRBD1 (6 bases). The CDR3 contains 11 residues. Looked up from germline, CDR1 is SGHAT and CDR2 is FQNNGV. V gave up 8 bases and J gave up 2 bases, with 7 bases separating them. CDR3 in DNA: TGTGCCAGCTCAGGGGCCTACGAGCAGTACTTC. It translates to CASSGAYEQYF.

The V gene is TRBV5-1, the J gene TRBJ1-4; D ambiguous. CDR1 SGHRS and CDR2 YFSETQ come from the germline V gene. The CDR3 spans 15 residues. The V gene lost 0 bases and the J gene lost 3 bases, with 9 bases spanning the gap. CDR3 loop: CASSLAAGPNEKLFF. For the CDR3, the DNA is TGCGCCAGCAGCTTGGCCGCAGGCCCTAATGAAAAACTGTTTTTT.

This clone was found once. The rearrangement uses TRBV5-1 and TRBJ1-2; 7 positions match TRBD1. V was pared by 5 bases and J by 4 bases, with 8 bases of the junction left unmatched. Germline CDR1 and CDR2: SGHRS and YFSETQ. The CDR3 is 14 residues long. The CDR3 region is CASREGAQVYGYTF. The CDR3 DNA reads as TGCGCCAGCAGGGAGGGGGCGCAGGTCTATGGCTACACCTTC.

V gene TRBV19 combines with J gene TRBJ1-1; the D gene is possibly TRBD1 (5 bases). V dropped 3 bases and J dropped 5 bases, with 16 bases sitting between them. CDR1 and CDR2 (germline): LNHDA, SQIVND (reference sequence). The CDR3 has 15 amino acids. For the CDR3, the DNA is TGTGCCAGTAGTATTAGCAGGGTAGTACGGACTGAAGCTTTCTTT. Protein product: CASSISRVVRTEAFF.

This chain links TRBV9 with TRBJ1-6; D is perhaps TRBD1 (6 bases). Trimming pared 3 bases from V and 0 bases from J, leaving 13 bases between. The germline gives CDR1 SGDLS, CDR2 YYNGEE. This CDR3 is built from 17 residues. The CDR3 DNA reads as TGTGCCAGCAGCGCCAGGACAGCTAGCTCCTATAATTCACCCCTCCACTTT. Its protein is CASSARTASSYNSPLHF.

V and J are TRBV6-5 and TRBJ1-1; D is uncertain. Germline V gene sequence: CDR1 MNHEY, CDR2 SVGAGI. V lost 6 bases, J lost 3 bases, and 14 bases lay in between. CDR3 length: 14 amino acids. CDR3 sequence: CASSRGLLHTEAFF. The CDR3 DNA sequence: TGTGCCAGCAGCCGGGGTCTACTTCACACTGAAGCTTTCTTT.

With respect to this clone: The sample has other DNA sequences that encode this CDR3 too. The DNA of the CDR3 is TGCGCCAGCAGCTCGGGACAGGGGGCTTACGAGCAGTACTTC. Translating it yields CASSSGQGAYEQYF. This rearrangement joins TRBV5-1 to TRBJ2-7; 12 nucleotides align to TRBD1. The CDR3 runs 14 residues. V was pared by 3 bases and J by 4 bases, with 2 bases of the junction left unmatched. Germline V gene data show CDR1 as SGHRS and CDR2 as YFSETQ.

The gene calls are TRBV23-1 and TRBJ2-2; TRBD1 agrees at 8 bases. TRBV23-1 is annotated as an ORF whose role is uncertain. The CDR3 extends over 16 amino acids. After removal of 3 bases from V and 4 bases from J, the junction contained 7 bases not matched to a gene. CDR3 nucleotides: TGCGCCAGCAGTCAGTCGACAGGGGCTGGCACCGGGGAGCTGTTTTTT. This codes for CASSQSTGAGTGELFF.

The rearrangement links TRBV7-8 to TRBJ2-1, with TRBD2 identical over 14 bases. The CDR3 has 21 residues. CDR1 SGHVS and CDR2 FQNEAQ come from the germline V gene. The J segment lost 0 bases and the V segment lost 5 bases, leaving 15 bases of the junction unmatched. CDR3 loop: CASSGTGLAGDFTSSYNEQFF. The CDR3 region has the DNA TGTGCCAGCAGCGGGACGGGACTAGCGGGGGATTTCACGAGCTCCTACAATGAGCAGTTCTTC.

The V gene is TRBV7-8, the J gene TRBJ2-2, with D perhaps matching TRBD1 (6 bases). The ends were cut back, 4 bases at V and 6 bases at J, with 15 bases in the middle. This CDR3 comprises 15 residues. Germline loops: CDR1 SGHVS, CDR2 FQNEAQ. The CDR3 DNA reads TGTGCCAGCAGCTACCGGGACACCGAGGCCGGGGAGCTGTTTTTT. It translates to CASSYRDTEAGELFF. Together with reference TRBV7-8 and TRBJ2-2, the CDR3 gives the full variable domain: GAGVSQSPRYKVAKRGQDVALRCDPISGHVSLFWYQQALGQGPEFLTYFQNEAQLDKSGLPSDRFFAERPEGSVSTLKIQRTQQEDSAVYLCASSYRDTEAGELFFGEGSRLTVL.

The chain links TRBV6-6 to TRBJ2-7; 7 nucleotides agree with TRBD1. With 2 bases clipped from V and 0 bases from J, the junction kept 4 bases outside the gene matches. Germline loops: CDR1 MNHNY, CDR2 SVGAGI (reference sequence). The CDR3 has 15 amino acids. The CDR3 protein is CASSYTGQSSYEQYF. Written as DNA, the CDR3 is TGTGCCAGCAGTTACACGGGACAGAGCTCCTACGAGCAGTACTTC.

The chain recombines TRBV21-1 with TRBJ2-3; the listed D gene, TRBD2, was not tested against the DNA. TRBV21-1 is assigned pseudogene status. The CDR3 is made up of 19 amino acids. The CDR3 bases are TGTGCCAGCAGCGCAACCCTTGGGGGGGAGCGGGGGAATTCAGATACGCAGTATTTT. Translating gives CASSATLGGERGNSDTQYF.

The chain recombines TRBV12-2 with TRBJ2-2; TRBD1 is taken as the D call from the table, unchecked against the DNA. TRBV12-2 is a documented pseudogene. The CDR3 contains 18 residues. The CDR3 coding sequence is TGTGCAAGTCGCTTAGCAGTACCTCGCAGGGTCGTCACCGGGGAGCTGTTTTTT. Its translation: CASRLAVPRRVVTGELFF.

The chain joins TRBV5-6 to TRBJ2-1, with 11 bases lining up with TRBD1. The CDR3 length is 16 residues. The trim removed 4 bases at V and 8 bases at J, leaving 11 bases unmatched. The germline V gene has CDR1 SGHDT and CDR2 YYEEEE. Here the CDR3 reads CASSGAGQGVFDEQFF. The CDR3 DNA reads TGTGCCAGCAGCGGCGCGGGACAGGGGGTTTTTGATGAGCAGTTCTTC.

V gene TRBV18 combines with J gene TRBJ1-1; D perhaps matches TRBD1 (6 bases). The CDR3 covers 16 residues. Germline CDR1 KGHSH, CDR2 LQKENI. Trimming took 1 base from V and 4 from J, leaving 16 bases between them. DNA for the CDR3: TGTGCCAGCTCACCACAAAATTTACAGGGTAGCACTGAAGCTTTCTTT. It is translated as CASSPQNLQGSTEAFF.

This chain joins TRBV2 and TRBJ2-2, with a possible D match to TRBD1 (6 bases). Germline-derived CDR1 and CDR2 are SNHLY and FYNNEI. The CDR3 has 14 residues. Trimming cost V 3 bases and J 4 bases, with 9 bases left between them. In DNA form, the CDR3 reads TGTGCCAGCAGTGAGCACAGGGCCACCGGGGAGCTGTTTTTT. Translation gives CASSEHRATGELFF.